The 14 T cell receptor beta chains given below trace back to one sample, sequenced in a study of PD-1 blockade in mismatch repair-deficient tumors. The assay was immunoSEQ multiplex PCR, and TCRdb's table has in-frame clones only and misses some. The sample includes approximately 37,000 clones, more than 75% seen only once; the top ten take approximately 3.6%. The specimen was peripheral blood, collected 76 weeks after starting pembrolizumab. Source of these receptors: an adult with mismatch repair-deficient cancer.

The CDR3 bases are TGTGCCAGCTCCCCCCTCGACAGGGTTTCTAACTATGGCTACACCTTC. Translated, it gives CASSPLDRVSNYGYTF. The chain has TRBV18 and TRBJ1-2, with 7 bases that match TRBD1. This CDR3 region has 16 residues. Germline CDR1 reads KGHSH; CDR2 reads LQKENI. V shed 6 bases, J shed 0 bases, and the junction held 10 bases outside the gene matches.

The CDR3 loop reads CASSMKLEPTYEQYF. The CDR3 DNA reads TGTGCCAGTAGTATGAAATTGGAACCTACCTACGAGCAGTACTTC. The chain uses TRBV19 and TRBJ2-7; D gene unclear. Germline values: CDR1 LNHDA, CDR2 SQIVND (reference sequence). The CDR3 is 15 residues long. The V and J ends lost 3 bases and 2 bases respectively, with 14 bases between them.

The chain couples TRBV4-3 to TRBJ1-5; the match to TRBD1 covers 8 bases. This CDR3 is built from 16 residues. Losses at the gene ends were 0 bases for V and 4 bases for J; bases not matched to a gene: 5. Germline V gene sequence: CDR1 LGHNA, CDR2 YSLEER. In DNA form, the CDR3 reads TGCGCCAGCAGCCAAGACCGGACAGGGAGTAATCAGCCCCAGCATTTT. It specifies CASSQDRTGSNQPQHF.

In its sample, this clone was seen a few times. The J gene is TRBJ2-7, the V gene TRBV6-5, with D perhaps TRBD1 (6 bases). The germline V gene has CDR1 MNHEY and CDR2 SVGAGI. Between the trimmed V and J ends, which lost 5 bases and 4 bases, there was a span of 12 bases. The CDR3 extends over 13 amino acids. CDR3: CASSLQGKYEQYF. CDR3 nucleotides: TGTGCCAGCAGTCTGCAGGGGAAGTACGAGCAGTACTTC.

This chain links TRBV5-1 with TRBJ2-3, with 11 nucleotides matching TRBD2. V was clipped by 2 bases and J by 3 bases; unmatched bases: 8. From germline, CDR1 is SGHRS and CDR2 YFSETQ. The CDR3 has 17 amino acids. The CDR3: CASSLHGTSGRTDTQYF. The CDR3 nucleotides are TGCGCCAGCAGCTTACATGGAACTAGCGGGAGAACAGATACGCAGTATTTT.

The gene calls are TRBV6-5 and TRBJ1-5; D perhaps matches TRBD1 (5 bases). V was clipped by 5 bases and J by 8 bases, with 7 bases between them. In germline, CDR1 is MNHEY, CDR2 SVGAGI. The CDR3 is made up of 11 amino acids. CDR3 protein: CASSIQEPQHF. Written as DNA, the CDR3 is TGTGCCAGCAGTATACAGGAGCCCCAGCATTTT.

The V gene is TRBV27, the J gene TRBJ2-7; D not resolved. Germline V gene data show CDR1 as MNHEY and CDR2 as SMNVEV (reference sequence). Trimming cost V 2 bases and J 7 bases, with 12 bases left between them. The CDR3 totals 13 residues. The CDR3 here is CASSLQGGFEQYF. In DNA, the CDR3 is TGTGCCAGCAGTTTACAAGGCGGTTTTGAGCAGTACTTC.

The chain uses TRBV7-3 and TRBJ1-1; a weak D match, TRBD1 (5 bases). The V end was cut by 1 base, the J end by 3 bases, with 9 bases between. Germline CDR1 and CDR2: SGHTA and FQGTGA. The CDR3 has 14 residues. CDR3 DNA: TGTGCCAGCAGCTTAAGGGCAGGGTACACTGAAGCTTTCTTT. This translates into CASSLRAGYTEAFF.

The J gene is TRBJ1-2, the V gene TRBV30; D is ambiguous. The CDR3 covers 12 residues. The V gene lost 4 bases and the J gene lost 2 bases, with 8 bases spanning the gap. The germline V gene encodes CDR1 GTSNPN and CDR2 SVGIG (reference sequence). CDR3 DNA sequence: TGTGCCTGGACTCTGAGCAACTATGGCTACACCTTC. The encoded protein is CAWTLSNYGYTF.

The rearrangement links TRBV6-5 to TRBJ2-2; 8 bases map to TRBD2. V shed 6 bases and J 3 bases; nucleotides not matched to a gene: 6. The germline V gene encodes CDR1 MNHEY and CDR2 SVGAGI. This CDR3 is 15 amino acids long. The DNA of the CDR3 is TGTGCCAGCAGAGGAGCGGGAGTCCACACCGGGGAGCTGTTTTTT. Amino acids: CASRGAGVHTGELFF.

The V gene is TRBV6-1, the J gene TRBJ1-1; maybe TRBD1 (6 bases). V lost 0 bases, J lost 7 bases, and 24 bases lay in between. Germline V gene data show CDR1 as MNHNS and CDR2 as SASEGT. This CDR3 region has 18 residues. The CDR3 is CASSEAKTGLAPKLEAFF. The CDR3 DNA is TGTGCCAGCAGTGAAGCGAAAACAGGGCTTGCACCTAAACTTGAAGCTTTCTTT.

The V gene is TRBV10-1, the J gene TRBJ1-5; D is possibly TRBD1 (5 bases). The V gene's germline CDR1 is WNHNN and CDR2 SYGVQD (reference sequence). Trimming took off 2 bases at V and 6 bases at J, with 5 bases between the two ends. The length of the CDR3 is 12 residues. CDR3 nucleotides: TGCGCCAGCAGTGAGAGGGGTCAGCCCCAGCATTTT. Translation gives CASSERGQPQHF.

CDR3 sequence reads: CASSLGSSGNTIYF. DNA of the CDR3: TGTGCCAGCAGTTTGGGGAGCTCTGGAAACACCATATATTTT. The rearrangement joins TRBV6-1 to TRBJ1-3; D gene ambiguous. Germline V gene lookup returns CDR1 MNHNS and CDR2 SASEGT. The CDR3 loop spans 14 amino acids. The V and J ends lost 5 bases and 0 bases respectively, with 8 bases between them.

The rearrangement uses TRBV28 and TRBJ1-1; 8 bases fit TRBD1. This CDR3 is 12 amino acids long. The V gene's germline CDR1 is MDHEN and CDR2 SYDVKM. V lost 6 bases to trimming and J lost 4 bases; unmatched junction nucleotides: 1. In nucleotides, the CDR3 is TGTGCCAGCAGAACAGGGGGCACTGAAGCTTTCTTT. It translates to CASRTGGTEAFF.